The clone carrying this T cell receptor beta chain was observed many times. In the original analysis: For nucleated cells, counts were estimated from reference gene primer amplification. The assay was immunoSEQ multiplex PCR, and TCRdb's table has in-frame clones only and misses some. V, J and clone size derive from that table, while D and trimming were established from the DNA sequence. The sample includes about 190,000 clones, around 80% seen only once; the top ten take around 2.8%. This record belongs to a study of blood T cell repertoires in COVID-19. Germline V lookup: CDR1 LNHDA, CDR2 SQIVND (reference sequence). This CDR3 region has 18 residues. V was pared by 3 bases and J by 1 base, with 12 bases of the junction left unmatched.

This sequence joins TRBV19 and TRBJ1-5; 7 bases align to TRBD1. The specimen sequenced was peripheral blood. The clonotype comes from a woman of 80 years or more with active or convalescent COVID-19. This CDR3 reads CASSIPQGGGTSNQPQHF. CDR3 nucleotides: TGTGCCAGTAGTATCCCCCAAGGGGGCGGGACCAGCAATCAGCCCCAGCATTTT.